Below, 16 T cell receptor beta chains from the same sample are listed, as sequenced in a study of spatial heterogeneity in lung cancer (dated by TCRdb to about 2019). Reading the label with the study, this specimen's time point is: sample taken at primary tumor resection. Without any cell sorting, TCR sequencing was performed on whole RNA extracted either from tumor and nontumor lung tissue or from cryopreserved PBMC samples. Library preparation was by 5' RACE. The instrument was a NextSeq 500. TCRdb itself trimmed the public reads at Q25 with fastp, ran MiXCR and retained productive beta chains. Each entry merges the rows of one CDR3 protein and shows their most common DNA and genes. The sample table holds some 100,000 distinct CDR3 sequences, of which around 8.6% were seen once. The ten largest make up 6.9% of the sample. The sample in question was PBMCs, obtained at surgery. The source of these receptors is a male donor with early-stage non-small cell lung cancer.

In its sample, this clonotype was seen many times. The rearrangement joins TRBV29-1 to TRBJ1-1; 10 bases align to TRBD1. The CDR3 covers 13 residues. Germline CDR1 is SQVTM and CDR2 is ANQGSEA. V lost 5 bases, J lost 5 bases, and 5 bases stayed unmatched. The CDR3: CSVTGTGDTEAFF. DNA for the CDR3: TGCAGCGTTACCGGGACAGGGGATACTGAAGCTTTCTTT.

This clonotype was recorded a few times. The chain uses TRBV2 and TRBJ2-1; possibly TRBD1 for D (6 bases). This CDR3 contains 15 residues. V was trimmed by 8 bases and J by 1 base, leaving 15 bases between them. In germline, CDR1 is SNHLY, CDR2 FYNNEI. CDR3 bases: TGTGCCAGCCGAGACAGGCGGACGTCCTACAATGAGCAGTTCTTC. Residues: CASRDRRTSYNEQFF.

This clonotype was seen more than once but under ten times. The chain recombines TRBV12-3 or TRBV12-4 with TRBJ1-4; D may be TRBD1 (5 bases). CDR3 length equals 15 residues. Deletions cut 5 bases from V and 7 bases from J, with 17 bases between. In DNA form, the CDR3 reads TGTGCCAGCAGTCCCCCTCCTGGCAGGGTTGAAAAACTGTTTTTT. Amino acids: CASSPPPGRVEKLFF.

This clonotype was observed many times. The chain couples TRBV29-1 to TRBJ2-1; a weak D match, TRBD1 (5 bases). CDR1 and CDR2 (germline): SQVTM, ANQGSEA. The CDR3 is 12 residues long. V shed 6 bases and J shed 3 bases, with 9 bases lying between them. CDR3 bases: TGCAGCGTCACCCAGGGCTACAATGAGCAGTTCTTC. It yields the protein CSVTQGYNEQFF.

Many counts were recorded for this clonotype. The V call is TRBV28, the J call TRBJ2-7; no definite D call. This CDR3 spans 13 amino acids. CDR1 and CDR2 (germline): MDHEN, SYDVKM. Trimming took off 5 bases at V and 2 bases at J, with 10 bases between the two ends. DNA of the CDR3: TGTGCCAGCAGTGTGGTCGCAACCTACGAGCAGTACTTC. Protein sequence: CASSVVATYEQYF.

There are a few counts of this clonotype. The chain employs TRBV18 and TRBJ1-1; D remains unclear. The germline gives CDR1 KGHSH, CDR2 LQKENI. CDR3 length: 13 residues. Between the trimmed V and J ends, which lost 5 bases and 2 bases, there was a span of 9 bases. The CDR3 sequence is CASSSRENTEAFF. In DNA form, the CDR3 reads TGTGCCAGCTCATCCCGGGAAAACACTGAAGCTTTCTTT.

This clonotype was found many times. The chain recombines TRBV28 with TRBJ2-7; 8 nucleotides line up with TRBD2. CDR3 length equals 13 residues. Germline assignment: CDR1 MDHEN and CDR2 SYDVKM. The junction had 6 bases not matched to a gene; V was cut back by 6 bases and J by 5 bases. This CDR3 is CASSSGGADEQYF. The CDR3 coding sequence is TGTGCCAGCAGCTCCGGGGGGGCCGACGAGCAGTACTTC.

This clonotype was detected only a few times. This sequence joins TRBV19 and TRBJ1-5, with D possibly TRBD1 on 6 matching bases. Trimming stripped 3 bases from V and 7 bases from J, with 10 bases between. Looked up from germline, CDR1 is LNHDA and CDR2 is SQIVND (reference sequence). This CDR3 region has 13 residues. This CDR3 is CASSMDSIQPQHF. Written as DNA, the CDR3 is TGTGCCAGTAGTATGGACAGCATCCAGCCCCAGCATTTT.

This chain connects TRBV20-1 to TRBJ1-2; perhaps TRBD1 as D (5 bases). The length of the CDR3 is 17 residues. V gave up 2 bases and J gave up 1 base, with 20 bases separating them. Per germline, CDR1 DFQATT and CDR2 SNEGSKA (reference sequence). The CDR3 DNA sequence: TGCAGTGCTAGATTCCCCAGTAGGCAGGGAGTTAACTATGGCTACACCTTC. Translation gives CSARFPSRQGVNYGYTF.

The chain is built from TRBV20-1 and TRBJ2-7; maybe TRBD1 (5 bases). Germline CDR1 reads DFQATT; CDR2 reads SNEGSKA (reference sequence). Trimming removed 4 bases at V and 2 bases at J, with 9 bases between. The CDR3 covers 12 residues. The CDR3 reads CSANQGTYEQYF. For the CDR3, the DNA is TGCAGTGCTAACCAGGGTACCTACGAGCAGTACTTC.

This clonotype occurred a few times. The chain employs TRBV20-1 and TRBJ1-5; 10 bases fit TRBD1. Germline loops: CDR1 DFQATT, CDR2 SNEGSKA (reference sequence). The CDR3 covers 18 residues. V was pared by 0 bases and J by 0 bases, with 8 bases of the junction left unmatched. The CDR3, as DNA: TGCAGTGCTAGAGATGGCGGGACAGGGGATTATAGCAATCAGCCCCAGCATTTT. Its protein is CSARDGGTGDYSNQPQHF.

The chain is built from TRBV5-4 and TRBJ1-5; D is possibly TRBD1 (5 bases). V shed 5 bases and J shed 2 bases, with 17 bases lying between them. This CDR3 has 16 residues. In germline, CDR1 is SGHNT, CDR2 YYREEE (reference sequence). CDR3 loop: CASSPGGGLGNQPQHF. CDR3 bases: TGTGCCAGCAGTCCTGGGGGTGGCCTGGGCAATCAGCCCCAGCATTTT.

This clonotype was picked up a small number of times. This sequence joins TRBV18 and TRBJ2-3; D gene unclear. Trimming left V 4 bases short and J 5 bases short, with 16 bases between. The CDR3 is 15 amino acids. The germline CDR1 and CDR2 sequences are KGHSH and LQKENI. CDR3 amino acids: CASSRRSPTGDTQYF. CDR3 nucleotides: TGTGCCAGCTCACGTCGGTCCCCGACGGGAGATACGCAGTATTTT. The variable domain in full, with the rest retrieved from reference TRBV18 and TRBJ2-3, is NAGVMQNPRHLVRRRGQEARLRCSPMKGHSHVYWYRQLPEEGLKFMVYLQKENIIDESGMPKERFSAEFPKEGPSILRIQQVVRGDSAAYFCASSRRSPTGDTQYFGPGTRLTVL.

This clonotype came up many times. V is TRBV29-1 and J is TRBJ2-7, with 10 bases lining up with TRBD1. The CDR3 totals 14 residues. Germline loops: CDR1 SQVTM, CDR2 ANQGSEA. V was clipped by 4 bases and J by 5 bases; unmatched bases: 8. CDR3 sequence (DNA): TGCAGCGTTGCCCGGACAGGGGGAGCCGACGAGCAGTACTTC. It is translated as CSVARTGGADEQYF.

This clonotype was picked up many times. The chain has TRBV7-9 and TRBJ2-5, with a weak D call TRBD1 (6 bases). The V gene's germline CDR1 is SEHNR and CDR2 FQNEAQ (reference sequence). CDR3 length: 14 residues. Trimming removed 5 bases from V and 1 base from J, with 11 bases in between. CDR3 DNA sequence: TGTGCCAGCAGCCTAACCAGGGGCCAAGAGACCCAGTACTTC. This encodes CASSLTRGQETQYF.

This clonotype was seen at least ten times. The chain uses TRBV12-5 and TRBJ1-6; D may be TRBD1 (5 bases). This CDR3 has 15 residues. Germline CDR1 and CDR2: LGHNT and FRNRAP. Trimming stripped 1 base from V and 5 bases from J, with 9 bases between. CDR3 region: CASGLGSGNNSPLHF. CDR3 DNA: TGTGCTAGTGGTTTGGGTTCAGGGAATAATTCACCCCTCCACTTT. Full variable domain (outside the CDR3, taken from reference TRBV12-5 and TRBJ1-6): DARVTQTPRHKVTEMGQEVTMRCQPILGHNTVFWYRQTMMQGLELLAYFRNRAPLDDSGMPKDRFSAEMPDATLATLKIQPSEPRDSAVYFCASGLGSGNNSPLHFGNGTRLTVT.